This T cell receptor beta chain was captured in a study of CD8 T cells in ankylosing spondylitis (TCRdb year 2017). With respect to the entire study: The study profiled T cell receptor beta repertoires in healthy donors and ankylosing spondylitis patients to find disease-linked TCR variants. In total, the full study cohort was made up of approximately 99 healthy donors and 25 to 30 ankylosing spondylitis patients. Samples of peripheral blood were taken, and for ankylosing spondylitis patients, synovial fluid was collected as well. What the research found in general, with its limitations: A TCR beta motif made up of several highly homologous amino acid variants appeared to be characteristic of blood from ankylosing spondylitis patients. The disease-linked clones were reported to be significantly enriched in matched synovial fluid samples from ankylosing spondylitis patients. Some motif variants were previously reported in synovial fluid and blood of reactive arthritis patients, suggesting common disease-initiation mechanisms. The disease-linked clones showed a CD8+ phenotype and occurred at relatively low frequencies in peripheral blood.

The CDR3 measures 13 amino acids from cysteine to phenylalanine. Of the read, only the CDR3 DNA is kept; its 39 bases are in frame from base 1. V lost 7 bases and J lost 5 bases; the stretch between them is 14 bases long. In the germline V gene, CDR1 corresponds to SNHLY and CDR2 to FYNNEI. A remark on this clonotype: No cognate antigen has been identified for it. Base qualities are not provided; no much larger clone lies one nucleotide away.

For sequencing, an Illumina HiSeq 2500 was employed. Quantitative 5'-RACE with molecular barcodes was the method used to prepare the TCR beta libraries. Processing in the source paper ran as follows. A new computational method, built on a probabilistic model of VDJ rearrangement, was used to identify disease-linked TCR variants. TCRdb took the public reads, trimmed them with fastp at Q25, ran MiXCR for clone calling and kept in-frame beta chains. Each CDR3 protein appears once, grouped with its most common genes and DNA. None of the V and J calls come from the authors' own analysis; TCRdb made them. For this sample there are 500,000 or so distinct CDR3 sequences; less than 6% appear just once. The ten largest clones represent roughly 3.2% of the sample.

The sequence came from a male donor with ankylosing spondylitis. Recombination joined TRBV2 with TRBJ2-5; 6 matching bases give a weak D call of TRBD1. The sequencing sample was made of blood, either unsorted or a sorted T cell fraction (not recorded which). The CDR3: CASKVRGKETQYF. DNA sequence: TGTGCCAGCAAGGTTAGGGGGAAGGAGACCCAGTACTTC.